Shown below are 31 T cell receptor beta chains from a single sample sequenced in a study of T cell changes during pregnancy in multiple sclerosis. The assay was immunoSEQ multiplex PCR, and TCRdb's table has in-frame clones only and misses some. The table includes under 90,000 clones, around 94% detected once. Sequenced material: peripheral blood, taken in the second trimester of pregnancy. Source of these receptors: a female donor in good health, enrolled as a control in a pregnancy study.

The V and J genes are TRBV7-2 and TRBJ2-4, with TRBD1 matching 9 bases. This CDR3 is 14 amino acids long. Germline V gene lookup returns CDR1 SGHTA and CDR2 FQGNSA. J lost 9 bases, V lost 6 bases, and 9 bases had no gene match. This CDR3 is CASRGDRAGGIQYF. In DNA, the CDR3 is TGTGCCAGCAGGGGGGACAGGGCTGGGGGCATTCAGTACTTC.

The chain recombines TRBV7-9 with TRBJ2-3; TRBD2 matches 14 bases. The CDR3 extends over 18 amino acids. Germline lookup yields CDR1 SEHNR and CDR2 FQNEAQ (reference sequence). The V and J ends lost 3 bases and 5 bases, in that order; junction bases with no gene match: 10. This chain's CDR3 is CASSLGGGTSGRKDTQYF. In DNA, the CDR3 is TGTGCCAGCAGCTTGGGGGGAGGGACTAGCGGGAGAAAAGATACGCAGTATTTT. The full variable domain, rest sourced from reference TRBV7-9 and TRBJ2-3, is DTGVSQNPRHKITKRGQNVTFRCDPISEHNRLYWYRQTLGQGPEFLTYFQNEAQLEKSRLLSDRFSAERPKGSFSTLEIQRTEQGDSAMYLCASSLGGGTSGRKDTQYFGPGTRLTVL.

The J gene is TRBJ2-1, the V gene TRBV10-2, with 9 bases that match TRBD2. The CDR3 contains 11 residues. The trim removed 9 bases at V and 15 bases at J, leaving 9 bases unmatched. Germline values: CDR1 WSHSY, CDR2 SAAADI. The CDR3 reads CASMAGGPPFF. CDR3 in DNA: TGCGCCAGTATGGCGGGAGGGCCCCCGTTCTTC.

The rearrangement links TRBV5-1 to TRBJ2-5, with 8 nucleotides matching TRBD2. The trim removed 1 base at V and 7 bases at J, leaving 12 bases unmatched. The V gene's germline CDR1 is SGHRS and CDR2 YFSETQ. The CDR3 is 16 residues long. CDR3 sequence (DNA): TGCGCCAGCAGCTTGTCGGCGGGAGGCACAGTGGGGACCCAGTACTTC. Its translation is CASSLSAGGTVGTQYF.

The V and J genes are TRBV6-1 and TRBJ2-7; 7 positions agree with TRBD1. The CDR3 loop spans 14 amino acids. CDR1 MNHNS and CDR2 SASEGT come from the germline V gene. The ends lost 7 bases at V and 2 bases at J; junction bases unmatched: 8. The CDR3 DNA reads as TGTGCCAGCAATAGACCGGGACAGCCCTACGAGCAGTACTTC. Protein sequence: CASNRPGQPYEQYF.

The rearrangement joins TRBV5-4 to TRBJ2-1, with 7 bases identical to TRBD2. CDR3 size: 13 residues. V was pared by 4 bases and J by 6 bases, with 4 bases of the junction left unmatched. Germline loops: CDR1 SGHNT, CDR2 YYREEE (reference sequence). CDR3 amino acids: CASSGEGFNEQFF. The CDR3 DNA follows: TGTGCCAGCAGCGGGGAGGGGTTCAATGAGCAGTTCTTC.

V is TRBV7-2 and J is TRBJ2-7, with 10 nucleotides matching TRBD1. Germline V lookup: CDR1 SGHTA, CDR2 FQGNSA. This CDR3 has 14 residues. The V segment lost 3 bases and the J segment 3 bases; nucleotides outside the gene matches: 2. For the CDR3, the DNA is TGTGCCAGCAGCTTCCGGACAGGGGGCTACGAGCAGTACTTC. Encoded protein: CASSFRTGGYEQYF.

The V gene is TRBV25-1, the J gene TRBJ2-1; D possibly corresponds to TRBD2 (6 bases). The CDR3 runs to 17 residues. Per the germline V gene, CDR1 is MGHDK and CDR2 is SYGVNS. Trimming took off 3 bases at V and 8 bases at J, with 23 bases between the two ends. The CDR3 DNA reads TGTGCCAGCAGTGAGTCGTTCGGGACGGGGGATTTCGATGAGCAGTTCTTC. Encoded protein: CASSESFGTGDFDEQFF. The entire variable domain, with the rest obtained from reference TRBV25-1 and TRBJ2-1, is as follows: EADIYQTPRYLVIGTGKKITLECSQTMGHDKMYWYQQDPGMELHLIHYSYGVNSTEKGDLSSESTVSRIRTEHFPLTLESARPSHTSQYLCASSESFGTGDFDEQFFGPGTRLTVL.

This sequence joins TRBV4-1 and TRBJ2-1; TRBD2 matches 10 bases. The CDR3 spans 15 residues. J was trimmed by 0 bases and V by 6 bases; bases with no gene match: 2. The germline CDR1 and CDR2 sequences are MGHRA and YSYEKL. The chain's CDR3 is CASSSSGSSYNEQFF. CDR3 nucleotide sequence: TGCGCCAGCAGTTCTAGCGGGAGCTCCTACAATGAGCAGTTCTTC.

This CDR3 is CASSEAPWPAYEQYF. The DNA for the CDR3 is TGTGCCAGCAGTGAAGCGCCGTGGCCAGCCTACGAGCAGTACTTC. The chain carries TRBV6-1 and TRBJ2-7; D gene ambiguous. The CDR3 covers 15 residues. CDR1 is MNHNS, CDR2 SASEGT, per germline. V was trimmed by 0 bases and J by 2 bases, leaving 11 bases between them.

The chain uses TRBV18 and TRBJ2-3, with TRBD1 matching 7 bases. The germline CDR1 and CDR2 sequences are KGHSH and LQKENI. J was trimmed by 4 bases and V by 4 bases; bases with no gene match: 2. There are 13 residues in the CDR3. CDR3 DNA: TGTGCCAGCTCACTTCAGGGGGCAGATACGCAGTATTTT. It codes for CASSLQGADTQYF.

This chain links TRBV4-2 with TRBJ2-7; D may be TRBD1 (7 bases). Trimming stripped 4 bases from V and 2 bases from J, with 9 bases between. The CDR3 has 13 amino acids. Germline CDR1 is LGHNA and CDR2 is YNFKEQ. The DNA for the CDR3 is TGTGCCAGCAGCCCCAGGGGGGCCTACGAGCAGTACTTC. This encodes CASSPRGAYEQYF.

This clone was detected only once. The rearrangement uses TRBV28 and TRBJ2-7; TRBD1 aligns across 7 bases. CDR1 and CDR2 from the germline V gene are MDHEN and SYDVKM. V dropped 5 bases and J dropped 4; count of bases not matched to a gene: 8. The CDR3 has 14 amino acids. The CDR3 loop reads CASSPYKDRYEQYF. The CDR3 DNA is TGTGCCAGCAGTCCGTACAAGGACAGGTACGAGCAGTACTTC.

The chain couples TRBV7-9 to TRBJ1-2, with unresolved D. This CDR3 spans 15 amino acids. V was clipped by 1 base and J by 1 base, with 10 bases between them. Germline CDR1 is SEHNR and CDR2 is FQNEAQ (reference sequence). CDR3 in DNA: TGTGCCAGCAGCTTAGACCTAGTTGTTAACTATGGCTACACCTTC. Protein product: CASSLDLVVNYGYTF. Variable domain in full (rest from reference TRBV7-9 and TRBJ1-2): DTGVSQNPRHKITKRGQNVTFRCDPISEHNRLYWYRQTLGQGPEFLTYFQNEAQLEKSRLLSDRFSAERPKGSFSTLEIQRTEQGDSAMYLCASSLDLVVNYGYTFGSGTRLTVV.

V gene TRBV5-1 combines with J gene TRBJ1-6; 10 bases are a match to TRBD1. CDR1 SGHRS and CDR2 YFSETQ come from the germline V gene. This CDR3 is 17 amino acids long. The junction had 9 bases not matched to a gene; V was cut back by 0 bases and J by 9 bases. The CDR3 loop reads CASSLGPTGGLGSPLHF. In nucleotides, the CDR3 is TGCGCCAGCAGCTTGGGCCCGACAGGGGGCTTGGGTTCACCCCTCCACTTT.

The V and J genes are TRBV29-1 and TRBJ2-3; 10 positions match TRBD2. This CDR3 has 15 amino acids. Trimming took 1 base from V and 2 from J; bases not matched to a gene: 3. Germline V lookup: CDR1 SQVTM, CDR2 ANQGSEA. The CDR3 region is CSVEVSGGATDTQYF. In nucleotides, the CDR3 is TGCAGCGTTGAAGTAAGCGGGGGGGCCACAGATACGCAGTATTTT.

The chain joins TRBV7-9 to TRBJ2-3; 7 bases match TRBD2. Germline CDR1 reads SEHNR; CDR2 reads FQNEAQ (reference sequence). There are 17 residues in the CDR3. V shed 1 base, J shed 6 bases, and the junction held 13 bases outside the gene matches. CDR3 region: CASSLVGRESRLDTQYF. The CDR3 nucleotides read TGTGCCAGCAGCTTAGTAGGGCGGGAGAGTAGGTTGGATACGCAGTATTTT.

J is TRBJ1-1 and V is TRBV19; D call uncertain. V lost 6 bases, J lost 0 bases, and 17 bases lay in between. This CDR3 has 16 residues. Germline CDR1 is LNHDA and CDR2 is SQIVND (reference sequence). CDR3 in amino acids: CASSFPRGPMNTEAFF. CDR3 DNA sequence: TGTGCCAGTAGCTTTCCTCGCGGGCCCATGAACACTGAAGCTTTCTTT.

The rearrangement joins TRBV27 to TRBJ2-5, with no clear D. The CDR3 totals 14 residues. V lost 5 bases and J 0 bases, leaving 10 bases between the germline ends. Germline loops: CDR1 MNHEY, CDR2 SMNVEV (reference sequence). In DNA, the CDR3 is TGTGCCAGCAGTCCCGTCGACAACCAAGAGACCCAGTACTTC. Its protein product is CASSPVDNQETQYF.

The gene calls are TRBV5-6 and TRBJ1-1; D is uncertain. CDR3 size: 12 residues. Trimming left V 3 bases short and J 7 bases short, with 10 bases between. Germline V gene lookup returns CDR1 SGHDT and CDR2 YYEEEE. CDR3 nucleotides: TGTGCCAGCAGCTCCCGGTCTTATGAAGCTTTCTTT. Amino acids: CASSSRSYEAFF.

This chain joins TRBV12-5 and TRBJ2-3; D unclear. Germline assignment: CDR1 LGHNT and CDR2 FRNRAP. With 3 bases removed from V and 8 bases from J, the gap between germline ends came to 12 bases. The length of the CDR3 is 13 residues. CDR3 sequence (DNA): TGTGCTAGTGGTTTTCTAAATCTTGGTACGCAGTATTTT. Its protein product is CASGFLNLGTQYF. Full variable domain (missing parts from reference TRBV12-5 and TRBJ2-3): DARVTQTPRHKVTEMGQEVTMRCQPILGHNTVFWYRQTMMQGLELLAYFRNRAPLDDSGMPKDRFSAEMPDATLATLKIQPSEPRDSAVYFCASGFLNLGTQYFGPGTRLTVL.

The chain uses TRBV5-1 and TRBJ2-1; perhaps TRBD2 as D (7 bases). Trimming pared 0 bases from V and 1 base from J, leaving 14 bases between. The CDR3 runs 17 residues. Germline V gene sequence: CDR1 SGHRS, CDR2 YFSETQ. DNA for the CDR3: TGCGCCAGCAGCTTGGTTAGGGGGGGACAATCCTACAATGAGCAGTTCTTC. The encoded protein is CASSLVRGGQSYNEQFF.

This clone showed up just once. The V and J genes are TRBV20-1 and TRBJ1-3, with no clear D. Germline values: CDR1 DFQATT, CDR2 SNEGSKA (reference sequence). Trimming left V 6 bases short and J 4 bases short, with 7 bases between. The CDR3 covers 11 residues. The CDR3 bases are TGCAGTGCGAGCGGCGGAAACACCATATATTTT. Its protein product is CSASGGNTIYF.

J is TRBJ2-5 and V is TRBV5-1, with 7 bases matching TRBD1. This CDR3 contains 15 residues. CDR1 is SGHRS and CDR2 is YFSETQ in the germline V gene. Trimming removed 0 bases from V and 2 bases from J; junction bases left unmatched: 4. CDR3 in DNA: TGCGCCAGCAGCTTGGGCACCAGGGGGCAAGAGACCCAGTACTTC. Translation gives CASSLGTRGQETQYF. Supplemented by reference TRBV5-1 and TRBJ2-5, the full variable domain reads KAGVTQTPRYLIKTRGQQVTLSCSPISGHRSVSWYQQTPGQGLQFLFEYFSETQRNKGNFPGRFSGRQFSNSRSEMNVSTLELGDSALYLCASSLGTRGQETQYFGPGTRLLVL.

The chain uses TRBV5-1 and TRBJ2-2, with 9 positions matching TRBD2. This CDR3 is 16 amino acids long. V lost 1 base to trimming and J lost 6 bases; unmatched junction nucleotides: 7. CDR1 is SGHRS and CDR2 is YFSETQ in the germline V gene. The CDR3 is CASSLQGLAVPGELFF. Written as DNA, the CDR3 is TGCGCCAGCAGCTTGCAGGGACTAGCTGTCCCCGGGGAGCTGTTTTTT.

This rearrangement joins TRBV11-2 to TRBJ2-1; 9 bases are shared with TRBD2. Germline trimming cut 8 bases from V and 9 bases from J; bases unmatched to any gene: 17. The CDR3 loop spans 16 amino acids. Germline V gives CDR1 SGHAT, CDR2 FQNNGV. In DNA form, the CDR3 reads TGTGCCAGCTCTTTAGGTGGGCTAGCGGGACAACTTGAGCAGTTCTTC. Encoded protein: CASSLGGLAGQLEQFF.

The chain recombines TRBV5-1 with TRBJ2-3; D might be TRBD1 (6 bases). Trimming removed 3 bases from V and 0 bases from J, with 14 bases in between. This CDR3 has 16 amino acids. The germline gives CDR1 SGHRS, CDR2 YFSETQ. The CDR3 spells CASSSGTGQSTDTQYF. The CDR3 coding sequence is TGCGCCAGCAGCTCCGGCACAGGGCAGAGCACAGATACGCAGTATTTT.

Regarding this clone: Within the sample, other DNA sequences also encode this same CDR3. This chain connects TRBV5-1 to TRBJ2-3; TRBD1 aligns across 10 bases. V lost 4 bases and J lost 8; bases outside the gene matches: 7. CDR3 length: 14 amino acids. Germline V lookup: CDR1 SGHRS, CDR2 YFSETQ. DNA of the CDR3: TGCGCCAGCAGCCCCGGACAGGGGGAGGGTACGCAGTATTTT. Its protein is CASSPGQGEGTQYF.

The chain couples TRBV27 to TRBJ1-5; 12 bases are shared with TRBD1. Trimming at V came to 2 bases and at J to 5 bases, leaving 1 base not matched to a gene. From germline, CDR1 is MNHEY and CDR2 SMNVEV (reference sequence). The CDR3 runs to 15 residues. CDR3: CASSLGTGGDQPQHF. CDR3 in DNA: TGTGCCAGCAGTTTAGGGACAGGGGGCGATCAGCCCCAGCATTTT.

The V and J genes are TRBV5-4 and TRBJ2-7; D not resolved. V lost 1 base and J 1 base, leaving 12 bases between the germline ends. The V gene's germline CDR1 is SGHNT and CDR2 YYREEE (reference sequence). CDR3 size: 15 residues. Here the CDR3 reads CASSLKTGNSYEQYF. The CDR3, as DNA: TGTGCCAGCAGCTTGAAGACTGGTAATTCCTACGAGCAGTACTTC.

In this sample, this clone turned up once. CDR3 DNA sequence: TGCGCCAGCAGCATGACAGGGACCACAGATACGCAGTATTTT. Its protein product is CASSMTGTTDTQYF. The V and J genes are TRBV5-1 and TRBJ2-3; TRBD1 aligns across 7 bases. The CDR3 contains 14 residues. The germline CDR1 and CDR2 sequences are SGHRS and YFSETQ. The V and J ends lost 4 bases and 2 bases, in that order; junction bases with no gene match: 4.